This TCR beta chain was captured by sequencing in a study of blood T cell repertoires in COVID-19. Overall study context: Acute and convalescent COVID-19 specimens originated in the United States, Italy and Spain. In each case, the material was cDNA or gDNA derived from T cells, B-cell-depleted T cells, or PBMCs.

How the authors handled the data: By means of reference gene primer amplification, nucleated cell counts were estimated. Assay: immunoSEQ multiplex PCR; the TCRdb copy retains only in-frame clones and omits some. The V and J calls and clone size come from that table; D and trimming were worked out from the DNA. Found here are around 120,000 clones, around 78% of them singletons; the top ten hold around 2.3%. Germline CDR1 is LNHDA and CDR2 is SQIVND (reference sequence). The CDR3 runs to 14 residues. The ends lost 3 bases at V and 7 bases at J; junction bases unmatched: 4. The V call is TRBV19, the J call TRBJ1-5; 9 bases line up with TRBD1. This receptor was identified in a man aged 30 to 45 with acute or convalescent COVID-19. Specimen: peripheral blood. The CDR3 nucleotides read TGTGCCAGTAGTATCCGGACAGGGGCACAGCCCCAGCATTTT. It yields the protein CASSIRTGAQPQHF. Together with reference TRBV19 and TRBJ1-5, the CDR3 gives the full variable domain: DGGITQSPKYLFRKEGQNVTLSCEQNLNHDAMYWYRQDPGQGLRLIYYSQIVNDFQKGDIAEGYSVSREKKESFPLTVTSAQKNPTAFYLCASSIRTGAQPQHFGDGTRLSIL.